This T cell receptor beta chain is drawn from a study of OX40 agonist ivuxolimab in advanced cancers. At the level of the study: Past anti-PD-1, anti-PD-L1 or anti-CTLA-4 therapy was accepted, and roughly 38% had received some. General study results and limits: Partly responding patients at 0.1-3.0 mg/kg showed some of the smallest clonal expansion. In the 0.1 to 3.0 mg/kg range, CD4+ and CD8+ blood T cells had expanded clonally by week 6.

The V gene lost 3 bases and the J gene lost 1 base, with 6 bases spanning the gap. The V gene's germline CDR1 is PRHDT and CDR2 FYEKMQ (reference sequence). The CDR3 is 13 amino acids. Generated by immunoSEQ multiplex PCR, the TCRdb table keeps only in-frame clones and is missing some. This table holds 76,000 or so clones, approximately 85% found once. Comment on this clone: The antigen is unknown.

This TCR came from an adult with an advanced solid tumor such as melanoma, head and neck, liver or kidney cancer. This chain uses TRBV13 with TRBJ1-1; no definite D call. The source was CD4+ or CD8+ T cells sorted from blood, collected in a trial of the OX40 agonist ivuxolimab. CDR3 protein: CASSFQENTEAFF. The CDR3 bases are TGTGCCAGCAGCTTTCAGGAGAACACTGAAGCTTTCTTT. Using reference TRBV13 and TRBJ1-1 for the parts outside the CDR3, the full variable domain is AAGVIQSPRHLIKEKRETATLKCYPIPRHDTVYWYQQGPGQDPQFLISFYEKMQSDKGSIPDRFSAQQFSDYHSELNMSSLELGDSALYFCASSFQENTEAFFGQGTRLTVV.